Listed below are T cell receptor beta chains from one sample, sequenced in a study of shared T cell receptors in the human thymus. Only in-frame clones appear in the TCRdb table, and some are missing; sequencing was by immunoSEQ multiplex PCR. In the table there are some 760,000 clones, approximately 85% of which are singletons. This sample was shared with a second study, whose subject was human thymus T cells.

Source material: thymocytes. The receptors were gathered from a girl under three years old with a congenital heart defect. Each CDR3 is given with its conserved first and last residue. Each record gives: clone size, J gene, D gene, V gene, CDR3 protein, CDR3 DNA. The D gene is left open where the match is weak. Expanded clones are given a class, and other clones once, few, many or no size at all.

size: NA; J: TRBJ2-5; D: NA; V: TRBV18; CDR3: CASSRETLYQETQYF; DNA: TGTGCCAGCTCACGAGAAACCTTGTACCAAGAGACCCAGTACTTC
size: NA; J: TRBJ2-7; D: TRBD1; V: TRBV4-1; CDR3: CASTPGLDRGYEQYF; DNA: TGCGCCAGCACCCCGGGGCTGGACAGGGGCTACGAGCAGTACTTC
size: once; J: TRBJ1-2; D: NA; V: TRBV11-1; CDR3: CASSLEGYGYTF; DNA: TGTGCCAGCAGCTTGGAGGGCTATGGCTACACCTTC
size: NA; J: TRBJ2-2; D: NA; V: TRBV2; CDR3: CASSEGRSEPELFF; DNA: TGTGCCAGCAGTGAAGGTCGATCGGAGCCGGAGCTGTTTTTT
size: NA; J: TRBJ1-2; D: TRBD1; V: TRBV29-1; CDR3: CSVEYSRGRCYGYTF; DNA: TGCAGCGTTGAATATAGCAGGGGGCGTTGCTATGGCTACACCTTC
size: NA; J: TRBJ2-1; D: NA; V: TRBV11-2; CDR3: CASSLVWVQGYEQFF; DNA: TGTGCCAGCAGCTTAGTATGGGTGCAGGGCTATGAGCAGTTCTTC
size: NA; J: TRBJ2-7; D: TRBD2; V: TRBV5-1; CDR3: CASSSGGTDEQYF; DNA: TGCGCCAGCAGCTCGGGAGGGACGGACGAGCAGTACTTC
size: NA; J: TRBJ1-3; D: NA; V: TRBV5-6; CDR3: CASSFLGFGNTIYF; DNA: TGTGCCAGCAGCTTTCTGGGCTTTGGAAACACCATATATTTT
size: NA; J: TRBJ2-1; D: NA; V: TRBV5-6; CDR3: CASSLEQASYNEQFF; DNA: TGTGCCAGCAGCTTGGAACAGGCGTCCTACAATGAGCAGTTCTTC
size: NA; J: TRBJ1-1; D: TRBD1; V: TRBV9; CDR3: CASSPGTGEVRDTEAFF; DNA: TGTGCCAGCAGCCCAGGGACAGGGGAGGTGCGTGACACTGAAGCTTTCTTT
size: few; J: TRBJ1-6; D: TRBD1; V: TRBV6-1; CDR3: CASTRTGRSPLHF; DNA: TGTGCCAGCACCCGGACAGGGAGGTCACCCCTCCACTTT
size: NA; J: TRBJ2-7; D: NA; V: TRBV6-5; CDR3: CASSPPGTAYEQYF; DNA: TGTGCCAGCAGTCCCCCCGGGACTGCCTACGAGCAGTACTTC
size: NA; J: TRBJ2-1; D: TRBD2; V: TRBV5-1; CDR3: CASSASGGYAATPDEQFF; DNA: TGCGCCAGCAGCGCGTCGGGGGGATATGCGGCCACCCCGGATGAGCAGTTCTTC
size: NA; J: TRBJ2-1; D: NA; V: TRBV6-4; CDR3: CASSDSFSLAWLGSYNEQFF; DNA: TGTGCCAGCAGTGACTCGTTTAGCCTCGCGTGGCTAGGCTCCTACAATGAGCAGTTCTTC
size: NA; J: TRBJ1-2; D: NA; V: TRBV29-1; CDR3: CSVEGGGPNYGYTF; DNA: TGCAGCGTTGAAGGTGGAGGTCCTAACTATGGCTACACCTTC
size: NA; J: TRBJ2-2; D: NA; V: TRBV5-1; CDR3: CASSGRQFNTGELFF; DNA: TGCGCCAGCAGCGGTCGACAGTTTAACACCGGGGAGCTGTTTTTT
size: NA; J: TRBJ1-4; D: NA; V: TRBV18; CDR3: CASSPRTGLCEKLFF; DNA: TGTGCCAGCTCACCACGTACAGGCTTGTGTGAAAAACTGTTTTTT
size: NA; J: TRBJ1-5; D: NA; V: TRBV19; CDR3: CASSCRWSSNQPQHF; DNA: TGTGCCAGTAGCTGTCGGTGGAGTAGCAATCAGCCCCAGCATTTT